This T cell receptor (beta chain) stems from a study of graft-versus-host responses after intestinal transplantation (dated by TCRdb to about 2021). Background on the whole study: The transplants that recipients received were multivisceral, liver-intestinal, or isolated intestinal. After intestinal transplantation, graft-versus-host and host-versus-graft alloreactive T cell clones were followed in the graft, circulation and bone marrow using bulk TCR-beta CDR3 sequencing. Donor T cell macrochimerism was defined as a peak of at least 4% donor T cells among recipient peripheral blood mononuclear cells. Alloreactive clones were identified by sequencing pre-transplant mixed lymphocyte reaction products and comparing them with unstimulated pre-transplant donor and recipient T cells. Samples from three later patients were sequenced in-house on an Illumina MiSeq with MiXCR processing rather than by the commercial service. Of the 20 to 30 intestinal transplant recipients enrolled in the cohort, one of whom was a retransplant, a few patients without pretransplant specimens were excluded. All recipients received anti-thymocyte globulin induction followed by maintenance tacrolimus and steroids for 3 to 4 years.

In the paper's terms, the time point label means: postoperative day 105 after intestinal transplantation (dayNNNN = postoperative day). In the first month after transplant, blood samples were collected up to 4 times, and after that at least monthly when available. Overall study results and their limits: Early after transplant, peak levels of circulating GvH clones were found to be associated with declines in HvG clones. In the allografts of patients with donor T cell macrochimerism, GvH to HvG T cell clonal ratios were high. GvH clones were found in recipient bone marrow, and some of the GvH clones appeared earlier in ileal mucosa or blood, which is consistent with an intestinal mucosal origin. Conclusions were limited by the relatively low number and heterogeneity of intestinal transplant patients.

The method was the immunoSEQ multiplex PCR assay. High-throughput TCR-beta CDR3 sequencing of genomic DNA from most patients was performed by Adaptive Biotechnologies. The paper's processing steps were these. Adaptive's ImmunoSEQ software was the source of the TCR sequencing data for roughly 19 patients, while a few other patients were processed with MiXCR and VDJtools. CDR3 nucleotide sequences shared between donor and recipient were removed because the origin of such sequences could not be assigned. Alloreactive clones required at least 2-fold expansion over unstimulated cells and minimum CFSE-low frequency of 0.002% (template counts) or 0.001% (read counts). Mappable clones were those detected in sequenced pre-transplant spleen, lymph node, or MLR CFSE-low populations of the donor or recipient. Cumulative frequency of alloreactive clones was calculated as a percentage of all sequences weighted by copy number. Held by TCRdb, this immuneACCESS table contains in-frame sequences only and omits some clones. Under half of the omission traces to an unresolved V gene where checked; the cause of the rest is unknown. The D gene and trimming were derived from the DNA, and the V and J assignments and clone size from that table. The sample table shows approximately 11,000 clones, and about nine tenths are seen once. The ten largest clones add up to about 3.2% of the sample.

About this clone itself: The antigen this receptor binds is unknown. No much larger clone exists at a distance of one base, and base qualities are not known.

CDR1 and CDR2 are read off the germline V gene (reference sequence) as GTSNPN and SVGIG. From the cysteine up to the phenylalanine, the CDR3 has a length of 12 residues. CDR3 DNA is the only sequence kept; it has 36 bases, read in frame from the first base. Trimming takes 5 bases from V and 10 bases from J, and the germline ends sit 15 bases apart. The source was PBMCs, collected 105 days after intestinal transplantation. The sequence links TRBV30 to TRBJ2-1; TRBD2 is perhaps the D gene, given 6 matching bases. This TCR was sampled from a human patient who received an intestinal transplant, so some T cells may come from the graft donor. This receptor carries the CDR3 CAWLTSAAEQFF. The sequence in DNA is TGTGCCTGGCTGACTAGTGCGGCGGAGCAGTTCTTC. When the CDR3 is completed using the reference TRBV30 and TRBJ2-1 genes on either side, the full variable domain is SQTIHQWPATLVQPVGSPLSLECTVEGTSNPNLYWYRQAAGRGLQLLFYSVGIGQISSEVPQNLSASRPQDRQFILSSKKLLLSDSGFYLCAWLTSAAEQFFGPGTRLTVL.